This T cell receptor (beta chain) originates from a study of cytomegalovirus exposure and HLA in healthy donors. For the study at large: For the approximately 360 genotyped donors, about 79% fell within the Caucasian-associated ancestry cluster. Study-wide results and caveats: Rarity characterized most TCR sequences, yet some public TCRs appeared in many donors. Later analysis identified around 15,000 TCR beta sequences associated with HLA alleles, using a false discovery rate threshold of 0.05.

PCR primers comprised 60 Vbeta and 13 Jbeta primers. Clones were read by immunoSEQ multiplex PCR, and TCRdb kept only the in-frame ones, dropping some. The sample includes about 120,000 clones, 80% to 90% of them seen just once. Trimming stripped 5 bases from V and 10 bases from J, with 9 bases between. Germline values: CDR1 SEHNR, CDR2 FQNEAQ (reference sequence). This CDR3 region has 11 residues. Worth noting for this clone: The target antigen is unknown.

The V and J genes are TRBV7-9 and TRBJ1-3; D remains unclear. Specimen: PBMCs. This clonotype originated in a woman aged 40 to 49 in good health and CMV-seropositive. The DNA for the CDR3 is TGTGCCAGCAGCCCGGAGAAGACCATATATTTT. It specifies CASSPEKTIYF.